These 16 T cell receptor beta chains share one sample of origin, sequenced in a study of blood T cell repertoires in COVID-19. TCRdb's table, derived via immunoSEQ multiplex PCR, lists solely in-frame clones and lacks some. The sample has roughly 240,000 clones, 86% seen once; the top ten hold about 1.7%. Sequencing input: peripheral blood. The source of these receptors is a woman aged 55-75 years who had recovered from COVID-19.

The J gene is TRBJ2-2, the V gene TRBV6-8; D might be TRBD1 (5 bases). Germline values: CDR1 MNHGY, CDR2 SAAAGT. The V end lost 4 bases, the J end lost 3 bases, and 9 bases lay between the germline ends. There are 14 residues in the CDR3. The CDR3 here is CASSFGHYTGELFF. CDR3 nucleotide sequence: TGTGCCAGCAGTTTCGGACACTACACCGGGGAGCTGTTTTTT.

In this sample, this clone turned up once. The rearrangement links TRBV7-2 to TRBJ1-1; a weak D match, TRBD1 (6 bases). Trimming shortened V by 5 bases and J by 1 base, and 11 bases separated the two germline ends. The germline V gene has CDR1 SGHTA and CDR2 FQGNSA. This CDR3 spans 14 amino acids. The CDR3 nucleotides are TGTGCCAGCAGCCAAACGACAGGGAACACTGAAGCTTTCTTT. Residues: CASSQTTGNTEAFF.

This clone was detected a few times. CDR3 DNA sequence: TGTGCCAGTAGGGGCAGACCCTATAGCAATCAGCCCCAGCATTTT. Residues: CASRGRPYSNQPQHF. J is TRBJ1-5 and V is TRBV19, with D unclear. Germline CDR1 is LNHDA and CDR2 is SQIVND (reference sequence). This CDR3 region has 15 residues. Between the trimmed V and J ends, which lost 6 bases and 0 bases, there was a span of 12 bases.

The rearrangement uses TRBV7-2 and TRBJ1-1; 7 nucleotides match TRBD1. There are 15 residues in the CDR3. Germline values: CDR1 SGHTA, CDR2 FQGNSA. With 5 bases clipped from V and 5 bases from J, the junction kept 11 bases outside the gene matches. CDR3 loop: CASSPRRRGRTEAFF. The CDR3 DNA reads TGTGCCAGCAGCCCCCGAAGGAGGGGGCGAACTGAAGCTTTCTTT.

This clone was found a few times. The sample holds other DNA sequences that translate to the same CDR3. The rearrangement uses TRBV5-1 and TRBJ2-7; perhaps TRBD2 as D (5 bases). V dropped 5 bases and J dropped 3 bases, with 12 bases sitting between them. Germline assignment: CDR1 SGHRS and CDR2 YFSETQ. The CDR3 has 13 amino acids. The CDR3 reads CASRKTSGYEQYF. The CDR3 DNA reads as TGCGCCAGCAGAAAGACAAGCGGCTACGAGCAGTACTTC. The variable domain in full, completed from reference TRBV5-1 and TRBJ2-7, reads KAGVTQTPRYLIKTRGQQVTLSCSPISGHRSVSWYQQTPGQGLQFLFEYFSETQRNKGNFPGRFSGRQFSNSRSEMNVSTLELGDSALYLCASRKTSGYEQYFGPGTRLTVT.

The V call is TRBV2, the J call TRBJ1-5; the D gene is possibly TRBD1 (5 bases). V lost 6 bases and J 2 bases, leaving 11 bases between the germline ends. The CDR3 length is 14 residues. Per the germline V gene, CDR1 is SNHLY and CDR2 is FYNNEI. The CDR3 protein is CASRLDSGNQPQHF. The CDR3 DNA sequence: TGTGCCAGCAGACTTGACAGCGGCAATCAGCCCCAGCATTTT.

This sequence joins TRBV19 and TRBJ2-3, with D tentatively TRBD1 (5 bases). This CDR3 contains 15 residues. The ends were cut back, 3 bases at V and 6 bases at J, with 16 bases in the middle. Germline assignment: CDR1 LNHDA and CDR2 SQIVND (reference sequence). CDR3 amino acids: CASSMAPARGDTQYF. The CDR3, as DNA: TGTGCCAGTAGTATGGCCCCGGCTAGGGGTGATACGCAGTATTTT.

This rearrangement joins TRBV5-4 to TRBJ1-2, with TRBD1 as a possible D gene (5 bases). CDR3 length: 13 amino acids. Trimming pared 4 bases from V and 5 bases from J, leaving 12 bases between. Germline CDR1 reads SGHNT; CDR2 reads YYREEE (reference sequence). CDR3 nucleotide sequence: TGTGCCAGCAGCCTGGTCGGGGGGTATGGCTACACCTTC. Translation gives CASSLVGGYGYTF.

The genes are TRBV11-2 and TRBJ1-4, with TRBD1 identical over 10 bases. Germline CDR1 and CDR2: SGHAT and FQNNGV. This CDR3 comprises 15 residues. V gave up 5 bases and J gave up 7 bases; unmatched junction bases: 7. CDR3: CASSPRTGGGEKLFF. The CDR3 DNA follows: TGTGCCAGCAGCCCACGGACAGGGGGGGGTGAAAAACTGTTTTTT.

The chain employs TRBV9 and TRBJ1-1; possible D gene TRBD1, 5 bases. Germline values: CDR1 SGDLS, CDR2 YYNGEE. There are 15 residues in the CDR3. The ends were cut back, 2 bases at V and 3 bases at J, with 14 bases in the middle. CDR3 protein: CASSVGGRPDTEAFF. The DNA of the CDR3 is TGTGCCAGCAGCGTCGGGGGAAGACCGGACACTGAAGCTTTCTTT. Drawing the rest from reference TRBV9 and TRBJ1-1, the complete variable domain is DSGVTQTPKHLITATGQRVTLRCSPRSGDLSVYWYQQSLDQGLQFLIQYYNGEERAKGNILERFSAQQFPDLHSELNLSSLELGDSALYFCASSVGGRPDTEAFFGQGTRLTVV.

The chain combines TRBV19 with TRBJ1-5, with D possibly matching TRBD1 (6 bases). The CDR3 sequence is 14 residues long. Deletions cut 7 bases from V and 9 bases from J, with 19 bases between. Germline V gene lookup returns CDR1 LNHDA and CDR2 SQIVND (reference sequence). The CDR3 DNA reads as TGTGCCAGTACTAGTACAGGGCCGGGGGGGCCCCAGCATTTT. Amino acid sequence: CASTSTGPGGPQHF.

The chain links TRBV27 to TRBJ1-3, with TRBD1 matching over 11 bases. Germline V lookup: CDR1 MNHEY, CDR2 SMNVEV (reference sequence). The V gene end was trimmed by 3 bases and the J gene end by 4 bases; junction bases not matched to a gene: 8. The CDR3 sequence is 17 residues long. The CDR3 nucleotides are TGTGCCAGCAGTTTCGGACAGGGGGCCTTATCCGGAAACACCATATATTTT. Its translation is CASSFGQGALSGNTIYF.

The V gene is TRBV19, the J gene TRBJ2-7; 9 positions match TRBD1. CDR3 length: 15 amino acids. Germline CDR1 reads LNHDA; CDR2 reads SQIVND (reference sequence). After removal of 3 bases from V and 3 bases from J, the junction contained 6 bases not matched to a gene. The CDR3 nucleotides read TGTGCCAGTAGTATTGGGACAGGGAGGAGCTACGAGCAGTACTTC. Translation gives CASSIGTGRSYEQYF. The entire variable domain, with the rest obtained from reference TRBV19 and TRBJ2-7, is as follows: DGGITQSPKYLFRKEGQNVTLSCEQNLNHDAMYWYRQDPGQGLRLIYYSQIVNDFQKGDIAEGYSVSREKKESFPLTVTSAQKNPTAFYLCASSIGTGRSYEQYFGPGTRLTVT.

This clone was seen once. The rearrangement joins TRBV27 to TRBJ2-7; 10 bases are shared with TRBD2. V was pared by 6 bases and J by 4 bases, with 6 bases of the junction left unmatched. Germline-derived CDR1 and CDR2 are MNHEY and SMNVEV (reference sequence). There are 14 residues in the CDR3. The CDR3 DNA follows: TGTGCCAGCAGCAGCGGGACTAGCGTTTACGAGCAGTACTTC. As protein: CASSSGTSVYEQYF.

This clone has a handful of counts. The V call is TRBV20-1, the J call TRBJ2-5; D is possibly TRBD2 (6 bases). Germline CDR1 DFQATT, CDR2 SNEGSKA (reference sequence). The CDR3 is made up of 12 amino acids. The V end was cut by 3 bases, the J end by 3 bases, with 8 bases between. CDR3 bases: TGCAGTGCTAGTGGCGGGGAAGAGACCCAGTACTTC. Amino acids: CSASGGEETQYF.

For the CDR3, the DNA is TGTGCCAGCAGCTTCCTAAACAGGGGGACCCTCTACGAGCAGTACTTC. It codes for CASSFLNRGTLYEQYF. This chain joins TRBV11-3 and TRBJ2-7; 8 bases agree with TRBD1. Germline lookup yields CDR1 SGHNT and CDR2 YENEEA. The CDR3 totals 16 residues. Losses at the gene ends were 3 bases for V and 3 bases for J; bases not matched to a gene: 10.